One and the same sample provided the 27 T cell receptor beta chains below, sequenced in a study of regulatory T cells in long-lasting Graves disease. Arm-PCR of CDR3 regions and iRepertoire HTBI primers were the basis on which TCR beta libraries were built. In TCRdb, the multiplex PCR reads were re-called with MiXCR into one record per CDR3 protein. The data show around 450,000 distinct CDR3 sequences, with under 20% seen just once and 12% held by the top ten. The time point is: newly diagnosed GD, antithyroid drugs for less than 3 months. Following extraction of RNA from PBMCs, that RNA was used to make the TCR library. These records were also assigned to another study, of T cells in Graves' hyperthyroidism and ophthalmopathy.

The material sequenced was peripheral blood mononuclear cells (PBMCs), taken at new diagnosis, from a patient treated with antithyroid drugs. The origin of the receptors is a man in his forties with Graves disease.

This clonotype was found many times. The CDR3 coding sequence is TGTGCCAGCAGCTCCCACAGGGTCCCCTACGAGCAGTACTTC. Its protein product is CASSSHRVPYEQYF. The V and J genes are TRBV28 and TRBJ2-7; D might be TRBD1 (6 bases). The V gene lost 6 bases and the J gene lost 2 bases, with 14 bases spanning the gap. This CDR3 has 14 amino acids. Per germline, CDR1 MDHEN and CDR2 SYDVKM.

This clonotype was picked up many times. V is TRBV6-1 and J is TRBJ2-1, with 13 bases lining up with TRBD2. CDR3 length: 16 residues. Germline CDR1 MNHNS, CDR2 SASEGT. V shed 6 bases and J 2 bases; nucleotides not matched to a gene: 4. CDR3 sequence: CASSRTSGGAYNEQFF. Here the CDR3 DNA reads TGTGCCAGCAGCAGGACTAGCGGGGGTGCCTACAATGAGCAGTTCTTC.

This clonotype was observed many times. CDR3 sequence (DNA): TGTGCCAGCAGTATAACCTCGACTGAAGCTTTCTTT. Translating it yields CASSITSTEAFF. The chain combines TRBV12-3 or TRBV12-4 with TRBJ1-1, with D hard to call. V was clipped by 5 bases and J by 5 bases, with 9 bases between them. The CDR3 is 12 amino acids.

Only one count was recorded for this clonotype. The chain couples TRBV20-1 to TRBJ2-5; no definite D call. This CDR3 has 12 amino acids. V shed 5 bases and J shed 6 bases, with 13 bases lying between them. Germline V CDR1 and CDR2: DFQATT, SNEGSKA (reference sequence). CDR3 loop: CSAPTSVQTQYF. CDR3 bases: TGCAGTGCTCCAACCTCTGTCCAGACCCAGTACTTC.

This clonotype was picked up many times. This rearrangement joins TRBV7-9 to TRBJ2-5; TRBD1 might be the D (6 bases). The V gene's germline CDR1 is SEHNR and CDR2 FQNEAQ (reference sequence). The CDR3 has 14 residues. V was cut by 4 bases and J by 1 base, with 10 bases left in between. The CDR3 nucleotides read TGTGCCAGCAGCTCCGGACAGCTCCAAGAGACCCAGTACTTC. Translation: CASSSGQLQETQYF. Full variable domain (rest looked up from reference TRBV7-9 and TRBJ2-5): DTGVSQNPRHKITKRGQNVTFRCDPISEHNRLYWYRQTLGQGPEFLTYFQNEAQLEKSRLLSDRFSAERPKGSFSTLEIQRTEQGDSAMYLCASSSGQLQETQYFGPGTRLLVL.

The rearrangement uses TRBV20-1 and TRBJ1-5; D is unclear. The V and J ends lost 3 bases and 3 bases respectively, with 12 bases between them. The CDR3 is 14 residues long. CDR1 DFQATT and CDR2 SNEGSKA come from the germline V gene (reference sequence). In DNA, the CDR3 is TGCAGTGCTAGTCACGGGGAACCCAATCAGCCCCAGCATTTT. Translated: CSASHGEPNQPQHF.

This clonotype was seen a handful of times. V usage is TRBV14 and J usage is TRBJ2-3; perhaps TRBD2 as D (7 bases). Germline CDR1 reads SGHDN; CDR2 reads FVKESK. The ends were cut back, 1 base at V and 4 bases at J, with 12 bases in the middle. The CDR3 totals 15 residues. DNA of the CDR3: TGTGCCAGCAGCCAAGTTACAGGGAGGGCAGATACGCAGTATTTT. It yields the protein CASSQVTGRADTQYF.

In this sample, this clonotype turned up many times. V is TRBV20-1 and J is TRBJ2-3, with TRBD1 as a possible D gene (5 bases). V was clipped by 0 bases and J by 11 bases, with 12 bases between them. CDR3 length equals 12 residues. The germline CDR1 and CDR2 sequences are DFQATT and SNEGSKA (reference sequence). The CDR3 region is CSARDPGLLQYF. The CDR3 DNA sequence: TGCAGTGCTAGAGATCCAGGGTTACTGCAGTATTTT.

There are many counts of this clonotype. The gene calls are TRBV27 and TRBJ1-3, with TRBD1 matching 9 bases. With V trimmed by 6 bases and J by 7 bases, 13 bases remained unmatched. The CDR3 spans 16 residues. Per germline, CDR1 MNHEY and CDR2 SMNVEV (reference sequence). CDR3 coding DNA: TGTGCCAGCAGGCCGTTACAGGGGGCCGGAGGGAACACCATATATTTT. It translates to CASRPLQGAGGNTIYF.

The CDR3 is CASSYSRGGRPVGGYTF. CDR3 nucleotides: TGTGCCAGCAGTTACTCGAGAGGTGGTAGGCCAGTGGGAGGCTACACCTTC. V and J are TRBV6-6 and TRBJ1-2; D uncertain. Trimming stripped 0 bases from V and 8 bases from J, with 22 bases between. This CDR3 is 17 amino acids long. Per the germline V gene, CDR1 is MNHNY and CDR2 is SVGAGI (reference sequence).

This clonotype was detected only once. The genes are TRBV29-1 and TRBJ2-1; D may be TRBD2 (6 bases). The ends were cut back, 7 bases at V and 3 bases at J, with 22 bases in the middle. Germline CDR1 SQVTM, CDR2 ANQGSEA. There are 16 residues in the CDR3. The DNA for the CDR3 is TGCAGCGCCACCAGGTGGGGCGGGGCCGGCTACAATGAGCAGTTCTTC. Translated, it gives CSATRWGGAGYNEQFF.

V and J are TRBV27 and TRBJ1-1; 7 bases line up with TRBD1. Germline V lookup: CDR1 MNHEY, CDR2 SMNVEV (reference sequence). The ends lost 5 bases at V and 4 bases at J; junction bases unmatched: 7. CDR3 length: 14 residues. This CDR3 is CASSPRQGFTEAFF. In DNA form, the CDR3 reads TGTGCCAGCAGTCCCCGACAGGGTTTCACTGAAGCTTTCTTT.

The V call is TRBV7-2, the J call TRBJ2-3; D is unresolved. Trimming left V 5 bases short and J 6 bases short, with 15 bases between. This CDR3 has 14 amino acids. Germline lookup yields CDR1 SGHTA and CDR2 FQGNSA. CDR3 loop: CASSTRPRSDTQYF. CDR3 nucleotide sequence: TGTGCCAGCAGCACACGGCCTAGGTCTGATACGCAGTATTTT.

At least ten counts were recorded for this clonotype. V and J are TRBV12-3 or TRBV12-4 and TRBJ2-1; 8 bases are shared with TRBD1. J gave up 10 bases and V 6 bases, and 5 bases lay outside the gene matches. The CDR3 spans 12 residues. CDR3 sequence: CASRMTGVEQFF. CDR3 bases: TGTGCCAGCAGGATGACAGGGGTAGAGCAGTTCTTC.

This clonotype was picked up many times. The chain employs TRBV5-5 and TRBJ2-3; D is undetermined. CDR3 size: 16 residues. V lost 4 bases to trimming and J lost 0 bases, with 15 bases between them. CDR1 SGHKS and CDR2 YYEKEE come from the germline V gene (reference sequence). The CDR3 nucleotides are TGTGCCAGCAGCCTCGGAGTCGGTTATAGCACAGATACGCAGTATTTT. It is translated as CASSLGVGYSTDTQYF. Using reference TRBV5-5 and TRBJ2-3 for the parts outside the CDR3, the full variable domain is DAGVTQSPTHLIKTRGQQVTLRCSPISGHKSVSWYQQVLGQGPQFIFQYYEKEERGRGNFPDRFSARQFPNYSSELNVNALLLGDSALYLCASSLGVGYSTDTQYFGPGTRLTVL.

This chain joins TRBV6-1 and TRBJ1-2; D is undetermined. Between the trimmed V and J ends, which lost 9 bases and 3 bases, there was a span of 17 bases. Looked up from germline, CDR1 is MNHNS and CDR2 is SASEGT. This CDR3 region has 14 residues. This CDR3 reads CASSRPADDYGYTF. For the CDR3, the DNA is TGTGCCAGTAGTCGTCCTGCAGATGACTATGGCTACACCTTC.

A remark on this clonotype: A much larger clone is a single base away; this may be a read error. The chain carries TRBV12-5 and TRBJ2-7; D possibly matches TRBD1 or TRBD2 (5 bases each). Germline-derived CDR1 and CDR2 are LGHNT and FRNRAP. V was cut by 0 bases and J by 4 bases, with 13 bases left in between. The CDR3 has 15 amino acids. In nucleotides, the CDR3 is TGTGCTAGTGGTTTGGTAGCGAGGGGCGTGTACGAGCAGTACTTC. It translates to CASGLVARGVYEQYF.

This clonotype was picked up many times. The chain couples TRBV2 to TRBJ2-3; D remains ambiguous. The germline gives CDR1 SNHLY, CDR2 FYNNEI. Trimming stripped 7 bases from V and 4 bases from J, with 12 bases between. The CDR3 sequence is 13 residues long. CDR3 DNA: TGTGCCAGCAATGAGGCCTTTGCAGATACGCAGTATTTT. This encodes CASNEAFADTQYF.

This clonotype occurred many times. This clone may be a read error of a much larger clone one base away. V is TRBV7-9 and J is TRBJ1-5; unclear D gene. Trimming cost V 5 bases and J 0 bases, with 5 bases left between them. CDR1 is SEHNR and CDR2 is FQNEAQ in the germline V gene (reference sequence). CDR3 length: 13 amino acids. The CDR3, as DNA: TGTGCCAGCAGCAGGAATAGCAATCAGCCCCAGCATTTT. Its translation: CASSRNSNQPQHF.

There are many counts of this clonotype. V and J are TRBV12-3 or TRBV12-4 and TRBJ1-1; D may be TRBD1 (6 bases). The CDR3 runs to 14 residues. The germline V and J ends were trimmed by 5 bases and 2 bases, with 12 bases remaining between them. The CDR3 region is CASSIQGTNTEAFF. DNA of the CDR3: TGTGCCAGCAGTATACAGGGTACCAACACTGAAGCTTTCTTT.

The sample holds many counts of this clonotype. This sequence joins TRBV28 and TRBJ2-7, with D maybe TRBD1 (5 bases). The germline V gene has CDR1 MDHEN and CDR2 SYDVKM. V was clipped by 8 bases and J by 2 bases, with 19 bases between them. CDR3 size: 15 residues. The CDR3 region is CASVGRQGKPYEQYF. CDR3 nucleotides: TGTGCCAGCGTGGGGCGGCAGGGTAAACCCTACGAGCAGTACTTC.

The J gene is TRBJ2-7, the V gene TRBV24-1, with 10 bases identical to TRBD1. Per germline, CDR1 KGHDR and CDR2 SFDVKD. This CDR3 is built from 15 residues. Trimming cost V 3 bases and J 3 bases; bases outside gene matches: 4. DNA of the CDR3: TGTGCCACCAGTGATCCGGGACAGGGGTACTACGAGCAGTACTTC. It encodes CATSDPGQGYYEQYF.

This chain connects TRBV28 to TRBJ2-5; D gene ambiguous. Germline CDR1 reads MDHEN; CDR2 reads SYDVKM. V lost 2 bases and J 4 bases, leaving 8 bases between the germline ends. CDR3 length: 13 amino acids. The CDR3 bases are TGTGCCAGCAGTTTAGAGAGCAGAGAGACCCAGTACTTC. Protein: CASSLESRETQYF.

The chain has TRBV5-4 and TRBJ1-5, with D perhaps matching TRBD1 (6 bases). The CDR3 consists of 16 residues. The V gene's germline CDR1 is SGHNT and CDR2 YYREEE (reference sequence). V dropped 4 bases and J dropped 0 bases, with 14 bases sitting between them. The CDR3 DNA reads as TGTGCCAGCAGCCTAGGGGGGGGGTCTAGCAATCAGCCCCAGCATTTT. Encoded protein: CASSLGGGSSNQPQHF.

V usage is TRBV7-2 and J usage is TRBJ1-1; D is undetermined. Germline V gene data show CDR1 as SGHTA and CDR2 as FQGNSA. Between the trimmed V and J ends, which lost 1 base and 1 base, there was a span of 10 bases. The CDR3 has 15 amino acids. The CDR3 DNA follows: TGTGCCAGCAGCTTAGGGGGAATTGGGAACACTGAAGCTTTCTTT. As protein: CASSLGGIGNTEAFF.

The chain combines TRBV28 with TRBJ2-3, with TRBD1 matching 10 bases. The CDR3 is 15 residues long. The V and J ends lost 7 bases and 4 bases, in that order; junction bases with no gene match: 8. Per germline, CDR1 MDHEN and CDR2 SYDVKM. The CDR3: CASTQGQGRADTQYF. In DNA form, the CDR3 reads TGTGCCAGCACACAGGGACAGGGGCGGGCAGATACGCAGTATTTT.

This clonotype was seen at least ten times. V is TRBV15 and J is TRBJ2-5; possible D gene TRBD1, 6 bases. The CDR3 extends over 15 amino acids. V lost 0 bases and J lost 9, with 17 bases in between. Germline V gene sequence: CDR1 LNHNV, CDR2 YYDKDF (reference sequence). CDR3 amino acids: CATSRDKGVKVAQYF. CDR3 DNA sequence: TGTGCCACCAGCAGAGACAAGGGGGTTAAGGTGGCCCAGTACTTC.